The clone carrying this T cell receptor beta chain came up a few times. Antigen: not known. This entry comes from a study of T cell responses to AZD1222 COVID-19 vaccine. V lost 4 bases to trimming and J lost 4 bases; unmatched junction nucleotides: 11. The V gene's germline CDR1 is KGHSH and CDR2 LQKENI. This CDR3 region has 16 residues. The assay was immunoSEQ multiplex PCR, and TCRdb's table has in-frame clones only and misses some. The table includes 95,000 to 100,000 clones, 70% to 90% detected once. Findings and limits, study-wide: Unmutated variant regions are reportedly the target of nearly half of TCRs that are spike-specific.

This TCR came from an adult in good health. The J gene is TRBJ2-7, the V gene TRBV18; 9 bases map to TRBD1. The sample was peripheral blood, taken on day 0 of AZD1222 vaccination. The CDR3 DNA reads as TGTGCCAGCTCACGAGGGACAGGGATGTTAATATACGAGCAGTACTTC. Translation: CASSRGTGMLIYEQYF.